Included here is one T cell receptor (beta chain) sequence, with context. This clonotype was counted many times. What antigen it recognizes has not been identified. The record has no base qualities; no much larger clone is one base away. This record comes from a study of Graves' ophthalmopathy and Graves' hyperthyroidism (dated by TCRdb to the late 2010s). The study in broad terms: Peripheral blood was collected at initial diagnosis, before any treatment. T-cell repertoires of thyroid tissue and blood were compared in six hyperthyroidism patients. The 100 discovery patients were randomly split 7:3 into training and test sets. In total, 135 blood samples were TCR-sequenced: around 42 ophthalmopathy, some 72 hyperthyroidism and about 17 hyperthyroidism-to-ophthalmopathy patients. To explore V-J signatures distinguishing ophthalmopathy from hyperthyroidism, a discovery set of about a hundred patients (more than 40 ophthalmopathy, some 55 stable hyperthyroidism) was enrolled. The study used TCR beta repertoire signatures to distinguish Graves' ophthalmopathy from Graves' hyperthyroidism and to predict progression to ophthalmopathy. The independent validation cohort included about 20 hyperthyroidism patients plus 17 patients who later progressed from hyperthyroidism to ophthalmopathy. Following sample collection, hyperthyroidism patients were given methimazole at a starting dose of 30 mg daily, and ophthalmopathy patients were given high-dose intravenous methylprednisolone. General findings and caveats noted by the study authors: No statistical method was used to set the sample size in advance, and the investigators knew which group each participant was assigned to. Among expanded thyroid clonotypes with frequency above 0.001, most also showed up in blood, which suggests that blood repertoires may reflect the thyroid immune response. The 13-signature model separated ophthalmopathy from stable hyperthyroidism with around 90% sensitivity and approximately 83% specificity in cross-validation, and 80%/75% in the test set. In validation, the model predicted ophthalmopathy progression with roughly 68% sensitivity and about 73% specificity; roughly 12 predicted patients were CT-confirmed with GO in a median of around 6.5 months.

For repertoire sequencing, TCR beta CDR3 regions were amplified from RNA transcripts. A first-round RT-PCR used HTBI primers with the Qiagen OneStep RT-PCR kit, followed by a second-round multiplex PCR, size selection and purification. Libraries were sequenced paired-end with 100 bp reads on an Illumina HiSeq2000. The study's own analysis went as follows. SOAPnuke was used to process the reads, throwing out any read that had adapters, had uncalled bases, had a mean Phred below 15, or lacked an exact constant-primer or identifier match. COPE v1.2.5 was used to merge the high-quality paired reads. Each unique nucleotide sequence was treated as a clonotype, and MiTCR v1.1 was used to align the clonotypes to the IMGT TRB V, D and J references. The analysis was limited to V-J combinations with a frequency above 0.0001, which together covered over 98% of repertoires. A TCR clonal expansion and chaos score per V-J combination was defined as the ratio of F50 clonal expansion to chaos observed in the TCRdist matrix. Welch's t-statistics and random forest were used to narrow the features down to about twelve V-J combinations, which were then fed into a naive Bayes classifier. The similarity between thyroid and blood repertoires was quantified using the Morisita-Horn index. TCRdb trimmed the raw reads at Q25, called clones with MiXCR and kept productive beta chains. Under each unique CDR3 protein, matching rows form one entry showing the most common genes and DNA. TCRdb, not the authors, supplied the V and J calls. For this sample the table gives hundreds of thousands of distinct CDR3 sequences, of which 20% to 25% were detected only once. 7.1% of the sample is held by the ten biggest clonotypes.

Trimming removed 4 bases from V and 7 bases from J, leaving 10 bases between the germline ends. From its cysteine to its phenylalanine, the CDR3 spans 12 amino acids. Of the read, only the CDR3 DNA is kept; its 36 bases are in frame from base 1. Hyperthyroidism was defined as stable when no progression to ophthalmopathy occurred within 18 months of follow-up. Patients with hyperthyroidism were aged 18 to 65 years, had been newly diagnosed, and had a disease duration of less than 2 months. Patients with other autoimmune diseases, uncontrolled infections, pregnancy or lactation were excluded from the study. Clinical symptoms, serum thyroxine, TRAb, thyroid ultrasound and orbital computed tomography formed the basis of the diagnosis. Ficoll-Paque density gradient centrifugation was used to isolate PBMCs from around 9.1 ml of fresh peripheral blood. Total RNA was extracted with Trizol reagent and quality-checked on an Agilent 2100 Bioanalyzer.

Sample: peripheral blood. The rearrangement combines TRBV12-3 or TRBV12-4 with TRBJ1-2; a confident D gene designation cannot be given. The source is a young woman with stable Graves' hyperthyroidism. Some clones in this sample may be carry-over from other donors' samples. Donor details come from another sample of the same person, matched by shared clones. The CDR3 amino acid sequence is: CASSSTGIGYTF. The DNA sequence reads TGTGCCAGCAGTTCAACCGGGATTGGCTACACCTTC.